These 26 T cell receptor beta chains were all obtained from the same sample, sequenced in a study of T cell clones after liver transplantation. Assay: immunoSEQ multiplex PCR; the TCRdb copy retains only in-frame clones and omits some. The table records 50,000 or so clones, over 65% of them present only once. Here the sequenced sample was CD4+ T cells from blood, taken around 52 months after liver transplant. The source is a human patient who received a liver transplant. The graft donor may have given rise to some T cells.

This clone is a singleton in its sample. The CDR3 sequence: CASKQGVHYGYTF. The CDR3 region has the DNA TGCGCCAGCAAACAGGGGGTTCACTATGGCTACACCTTC. This chain uses TRBV10-2 with TRBJ1-2; 8 bases fit TRBD1. Trimming cost V 7 bases and J 3 bases; bases outside gene matches: 4. CDR1 and CDR2 (germline): WSHSY, SAAADI. The CDR3 totals 13 residues.

This clone was recorded a few times. The rearrangement uses TRBV7-8 and TRBJ2-7, with TRBD2 identical over 13 bases. This CDR3 is 19 amino acids long. The junction had 13 bases not matched to a gene; V was cut back by 5 bases and J by 0 bases. Germline CDR1 and CDR2: SGHVS and FQNEAQ. The CDR3 region has the DNA TGTGCCAGCAGCCCTTACCGACTAGCGGGGGGCCTGAGCTCCTACGAGCAGTACTTC. Protein sequence: CASSPYRLAGGLSSYEQYF.

The chain uses TRBV19 and TRBJ2-1, with a weak D call TRBD2 (5 bases). Deletions cut 4 bases from V and 0 bases from J, with 10 bases between. The CDR3 runs 15 residues. The V gene's germline CDR1 is LNHDA and CDR2 SQIVND (reference sequence). CDR3 in DNA: TGTGCCAGTAGTAAGGAGGATCCCTCCTACAATGAGCAGTTCTTC. It translates to CASSKEDPSYNEQFF. The entire variable domain, with the rest obtained from reference TRBV19 and TRBJ2-1, is as follows: DGGITQSPKYLFRKEGQNVTLSCEQNLNHDAMYWYRQDPGQGLRLIYYSQIVNDFQKGDIAEGYSVSREKKESFPLTVTSAQKNPTAFYLCASSKEDPSYNEQFFGPGTRLTVL.

The chain has TRBV7-2 and TRBJ2-7, with 8 bases identical to TRBD1. Per germline, CDR1 SGHTA and CDR2 FQGNSA. The CDR3 is 15 residues long. V dropped 4 bases and J dropped 5; count of bases not matched to a gene: 10. In DNA, the CDR3 is TGTGCCAGCAGCTCACAGGGGGGCCTCCGCAACGAGCAGTACTTC. This sequence encodes CASSSQGGLRNEQYF.

This clone was recorded a few times. V and J are TRBV9 and TRBJ2-2; perhaps TRBD1 as D (6 bases). The CDR3 length is 15 residues. Germline-derived CDR1 and CDR2 are SGDLS and YYNGEE. Deletions cut 3 bases from V and 7 bases from J, with 16 bases between. This CDR3 reads CASSGVPGASGELFF. CDR3 in DNA: TGTGCCAGCAGCGGGGTGCCAGGGGCGAGCGGGGAGCTGTTTTTT. Full variable domain (outside the CDR3, taken from reference TRBV9 and TRBJ2-2): DSGVTQTPKHLITATGQRVTLRCSPRSGDLSVYWYQQSLDQGLQFLIQYYNGEERAKGNILERFSAQQFPDLHSELNLSSLELGDSALYFCASSGVPGASGELFFGEGSRLTVL.

CDR3 protein: CASSPSTLAANEQFF. For the CDR3, the DNA is TGTGCCAGCTCACCAAGTACCCTAGCGGCCAATGAGCAGTTCTTC. The genes are TRBV18 and TRBJ2-1, with 7 bases identical to TRBD2. The CDR3 loop spans 15 amino acids. CDR1 is KGHSH and CDR2 is LQKENI in the germline V gene. The V and J ends lost 2 bases and 6 bases, in that order; junction bases with no gene match: 7.

The chain recombines TRBV2 with TRBJ2-3; 10 nucleotides match TRBD1. This CDR3 region has 15 residues. CDR1 SNHLY and CDR2 FYNNEI come from the germline V gene. With V trimmed by 2 bases and J by 5 bases, 4 bases remained unmatched. The CDR3 DNA is TGTGCCAGCAGTGAAAGACAGGGGGCATTAGATACGCAGTATTTT. Amino acids: CASSERQGALDTQYF.

The chain uses TRBV9 and TRBJ1-2; no firm D call. V was trimmed by 3 bases and J by 4 bases, leaving 13 bases between them. The CDR3 covers 14 residues. Looked up from germline, CDR1 is SGDLS and CDR2 is YYNGEE. The CDR3 protein is CASSGTWSSYGYTF. The CDR3 DNA reads TGTGCCAGCAGCGGGACCTGGAGTTCCTATGGCTACACCTTC.

The chain couples TRBV6-5 to TRBJ1-2; 7 bases are a match to TRBD1. The CDR3 has 13 residues. The ends lost 6 bases at V and 3 bases at J; junction bases unmatched: 4. Germline V gives CDR1 MNHEY, CDR2 SVGAGI. The CDR3, as DNA: TGTGCCAGCAGCAAGACAGGGTACTATGGCTACACCTTC. Protein sequence: CASSKTGYYGYTF.

The chain combines TRBV30 with TRBJ1-5, with unresolved D. The CDR3 has 15 amino acids. Germline V gene lookup returns CDR1 GTSNPN and CDR2 SVGIG (reference sequence). V lost 0 bases to trimming and J lost 3 bases, with 12 bases between them. As DNA, the CDR3 is TGTGCCTGGAGTGTACCAACCATGCCCAATCAGCCCCAGCATTTT. It is translated as CAWSVPTMPNQPQHF.

This clone is medium-sized (0.01 to 0.1%) within its sample. The chain employs TRBV4-1 and TRBJ1-6; D remains ambiguous. The ends were cut back, 1 base at V and 0 bases at J, with 10 bases in the middle. CDR1 is MGHRA and CDR2 is YSYEKL in the germline V gene. CDR3 length equals 17 residues. The CDR3 nucleotides read TGCGCCAGCAGCCAAGTCGACCTTGTCTCCTATAATTCACCCCTCCACTTT. Amino acid sequence: CASSQVDLVSYNSPLHF.

V and J are TRBV6-1 and TRBJ1-4; TRBD1 might be the D (6 bases). The germline V gene encodes CDR1 MNHNS and CDR2 SASEGT. This CDR3 comprises 14 residues. V was trimmed by 1 base and J by 8 bases, leaving 11 bases between them. The CDR3 DNA is TGTGCCAGCAGTGAAGGGCAGGGGATCGAAAAACTGTTTTTT. This gives the protein CASSEGQGIEKLFF.

V is TRBV19 and J is TRBJ2-3, with D uncertain. The ends were cut back, 7 bases at V and 1 base at J, with 12 bases in the middle. From germline, CDR1 is LNHDA and CDR2 SQIVND (reference sequence). This CDR3 contains 14 residues. CDR3 amino acids: CASTQSPGTDTQYF. The CDR3 region has the DNA TGTGCCAGTACCCAGTCCCCCGGCACAGATACGCAGTATTTT.

This chain connects TRBV28 to TRBJ2-1, with 8 bases that match TRBD1. Trimming removed 8 bases from V and 5 bases from J; junction bases left unmatched: 17. Germline-derived CDR1 and CDR2 are MDHEN and SYDVKM. CDR3 length: 17 residues. CDR3 in DNA: TGTGCCAGCGCATCCGGGGCTGAGACAGGGGTCCACAATGAGCAGTTCTTC. Encoded protein: CASASGAETGVHNEQFF.

J is TRBJ1-2 and V is TRBV7-2; D call uncertain. The CDR3 consists of 15 residues. V lost 0 bases to trimming and J lost 2 bases, with 10 bases between them. The germline V gene encodes CDR1 SGHTA and CDR2 FQGNSA. This chain's CDR3 is CASSLAKGLNYGYTF. CDR3 coding DNA: TGTGCCAGCAGCTTAGCTAAGGGTTTAAACTATGGCTACACCTTC.

Here the CDR3 reads CASSPQKGQGYGYTF. Written as DNA, the CDR3 is TGTGCCAGCAGCCCTCAGAAGGGACAGGGCTATGGCTACACCTTC. J is TRBJ1-2 and V is TRBV28; 9 nucleotides match TRBD1. Germline-derived CDR1 and CDR2 are MDHEN and SYDVKM. CDR3 length: 15 amino acids. V dropped 6 bases and J dropped 4; count of bases not matched to a gene: 9.

This chain joins TRBV6-6 and TRBJ2-7, with a weak D call TRBD1 (6 bases). This CDR3 spans 15 amino acids. CDR1 and CDR2 from the germline V gene are MNHNY and SVGAGI (reference sequence). V was shortened by 7 bases and J by 0 bases, with 16 bases between the two germline ends. This CDR3 reads CASTPRTVSSYEQYF. As DNA, the CDR3 is TGTGCCAGCACTCCACGGACAGTGAGCTCCTACGAGCAGTACTTC.

This clone was detected only a few times. The chain carries TRBV5-4 and TRBJ2-5; D call uncertain. CDR3 length: 15 amino acids. Germline assignment: CDR1 SGHNT and CDR2 YYREEE (reference sequence). V was clipped by 0 bases and J by 5 bases, with 14 bases between them. CDR3 loop: CASSLDAGMGETQYF. The DNA for the CDR3 is TGTGCCAGCAGCTTGGACGCAGGCATGGGGGAGACCCAGTACTTC.

The rearrangement uses TRBV15 and TRBJ2-2; TRBD1 is a possible D gene (6 bases). Germline CDR1 reads LNHNV; CDR2 reads YYDKDF (reference sequence). The V and J ends lost 4 bases and 5 bases respectively, with 8 bases between them. This CDR3 has 13 amino acids. The CDR3 DNA reads TGTGCCACCAGCACAGGGGTTACCGGGGAGCTGTTTTTT. Its protein is CATSTGVTGELFF.

This clone was seen a few times. V gene TRBV28 combines with J gene TRBJ1-5; tentatively, D is TRBD1 (5 bases). The germline CDR1 and CDR2 sequences are MDHEN and SYDVKM. Trimming left V 2 bases short and J 3 bases short, with 14 bases between. The CDR3 spans 16 residues. CDR3 sequence reads: CASSLRGSMLNQPQHF. The CDR3 bases are TGTGCCAGCAGTTTACGGGGCTCAATGCTCAATCAGCCCCAGCATTTT.

The J gene is TRBJ2-7, the V gene TRBV28; 9 nucleotides agree with TRBD1. The J segment lost 4 bases and the V segment lost 5 bases, leaving 27 bases of the junction unmatched. CDR3 length: 21 residues. Germline loops: CDR1 MDHEN, CDR2 SYDVKM. In DNA, the CDR3 is TGTGCCAGCAGTGTAAGGATCCGGTTTACAGGGGGCGTCTTCGGGTCGTACGAGCAGTACTTC. This codes for CASSVRIRFTGGVFGSYEQYF.

The chain combines TRBV28 with TRBJ2-7; 7 bases match TRBD1. The V gene end was trimmed by 10 bases and the J gene end by 6 bases; junction bases not matched to a gene: 3. Germline CDR1 MDHEN, CDR2 SYDVKM. This CDR3 comprises 10 residues. CDR3 in amino acids: CATGQVEQYF. CDR3 DNA sequence: TGTGCCACTGGACAGGTCGAGCAGTACTTC. The full variable domain, with the rest looked up from reference TRBV28 and TRBJ2-7, is DVKVTQSSRYLVKRTGEKVFLECVQDMDHENMFWYRQDPGLGLRLIYFSYDVKMKEKGDIPEGYSVSREKKERFSLILESASTNQTSMYLCATGQVEQYFGPGTRLTVT.

The rearrangement joins TRBV28 to TRBJ1-2; maybe TRBD1 (6 bases). The CDR3 spans 11 residues. Germline V CDR1 and CDR2: MDHEN, SYDVKM. With 7 bases removed from V and 8 bases from J, the gap between germline ends came to 11 bases. The CDR3 DNA reads TGTGCCAGCACCATACAGGGCGGCTACACCTTC. Its translation: CASTIQGGYTF.

The rearrangement links TRBV7-9 to TRBJ1-2; D possibly corresponds to TRBD1 (5 bases). The V end lost 6 bases, the J end lost 4 bases, and 12 bases lay between the germline ends. CDR1 is SEHNR and CDR2 is FQNEAQ in the germline V gene (reference sequence). The CDR3 covers 13 residues. The CDR3 protein is CASRGGAVYGYTF. The CDR3 DNA reads TGTGCCAGCAGGGGAGGGGCAGTCTATGGCTACACCTTC.

The chain has TRBV7-2 and TRBJ2-2; 8 nucleotides align to TRBD1. The CDR3 totals 14 residues. The germline CDR1 and CDR2 sequences are SGHTA and FQGNSA. V trimming: 3 bases; J trimming: 4 bases; junction bases outside the gene matches: 1. CDR3 protein: CASSFQGATGELFF. The CDR3, as DNA: TGTGCCAGCAGCTTCCAGGGGGCCACCGGGGAGCTGTTTTTT. Using reference TRBV7-2 and TRBJ2-2 for the parts outside the CDR3, the full variable domain is GAGVSQSPSNKVTEKGKDVELRCDPISGHTALYWYRQSLGQGLEFLIYFQGNSAPDKSGLPSDRFSAERTGGSVSTLTIQRTQQEDSAVYLCASSFQGATGELFFGEGSRLTVL.

This clone was counted only a few times. At one boundary the junction diverges from the germline segment, which might be a read error. DNA of the CDR3: TGTGCCAGCGGCTTCTCCTACGAGCAGTACTTC. This codes for CASGFSYEQYF. The V gene is TRBV5-5, the J gene TRBJ2-7; no reliable D call. Germline values: CDR1 SGHKS, CDR2 YYEKEE (reference sequence). The CDR3 has 11 residues.